Sequencing of this T cell receptor (beta chain) was carried out in a study of T-cell reconstitution after alpha-beta-depleted transplantation in children. Of note for this clonotype: Its cognate antigen is unknown.

CDR3 length equals 15 residues. Germline V CDR1 and CDR2: DFQATT, SNEGSKA (reference sequence). The V gene lost 4 bases and the J gene lost 3 bases, with 18 bases spanning the gap. TCRbeta library preparation incorporated unique molecular identifiers. TCRdb reanalysed the PCR reads using MiXCR and keeps one entry per CDR3 protein. The sample carries more than 40,000 distinct CDR3 sequences, 52% recorded once. Study-wide results and limits: Surviving recipient T cells and thymic progenitors underlay high day-60 TCRbeta diversity in some patients.

The origin of this receptor is a boy in the first two years of life with SCID, due to receive a stem cell transplant. The chain has TRBV20-1 and TRBJ2-5, with D perhaps matching TRBD1 or TRBD2 (7 bases each). This material consisted of peripheral blood, taken before TCRalphabeta/CD19-depleted stem cell transplant. The chain's CDR3 is CSATPGGAREETQYF. In nucleotides, the CDR3 is TGCAGTGCTACCCCAGGGGGGGCACGCGAAGAGACCCAGTACTTC.